This T cell receptor beta chain was captured by sequencing in a study of CD8 T cells in ankylosing spondylitis. Study-wide points: Matched ankylosing spondylitis synovial fluid reportedly contained a significantly enriched population of disease-linked clones. Characteristic of ankylosing spondylitis blood, it appeared, was a TCR beta motif comprising roughly eight highly homologous variants. Reactive arthritis synovial fluid and blood were previously reported to contain some motif variants.

Making use of molecular barcodes, quantitative 5'-RACE generated TCR beta libraries. One entry per CDR3 protein, called by TCRdb with MiXCR from the 5' RACE reads. The sample contains 200,000 or so distinct CDR3 sequences, about 18% of which appear only once. This CDR3 has 15 residues. Trimming shortened V by 6 bases and J by 2 bases, and 14 bases separated the two germline ends. This clonotype was detected once. Antigen unknown. The material sequenced was blood, either unsorted or a sorted T cell fraction (not recorded which). The TCR comes from a male donor under 30 with ankylosing spondylitis or in good health (not recorded which). The V call is TRBV12-3 or TRBV12-4, the J call TRBJ2-1; TRBD1 is a possible D gene (6 bases). CDR3 nucleotides: TGTGCCAGCAGGTTTGACAGGTCGGCCTACAATGAGCAGTTCTTC. Translated, it gives CASRFDRSAYNEQFF.